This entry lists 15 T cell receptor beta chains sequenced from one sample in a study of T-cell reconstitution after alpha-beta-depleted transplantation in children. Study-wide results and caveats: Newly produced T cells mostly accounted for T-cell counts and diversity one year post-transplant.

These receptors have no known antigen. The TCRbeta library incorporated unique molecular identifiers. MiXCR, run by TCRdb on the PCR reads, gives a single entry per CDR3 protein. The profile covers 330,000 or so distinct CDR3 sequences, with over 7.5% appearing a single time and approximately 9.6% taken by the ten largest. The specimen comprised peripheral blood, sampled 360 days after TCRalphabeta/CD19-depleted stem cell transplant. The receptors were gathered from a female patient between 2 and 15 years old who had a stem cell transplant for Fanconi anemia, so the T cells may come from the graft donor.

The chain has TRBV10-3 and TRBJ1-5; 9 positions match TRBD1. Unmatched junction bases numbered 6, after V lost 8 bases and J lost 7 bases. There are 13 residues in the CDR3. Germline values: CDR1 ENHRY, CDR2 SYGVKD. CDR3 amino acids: CAIADRGAQPQHF. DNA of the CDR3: TGTGCCATCGCTGACAGGGGGGCCCAGCCCCAGCATTTT.

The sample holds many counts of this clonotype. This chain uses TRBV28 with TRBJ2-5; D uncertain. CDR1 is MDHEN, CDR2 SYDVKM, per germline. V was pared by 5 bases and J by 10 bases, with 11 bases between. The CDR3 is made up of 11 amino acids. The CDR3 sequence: CASSPKVNQYF. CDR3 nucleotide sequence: TGTGCCAGCAGTCCCAAGGTGAACCAGTACTTC.

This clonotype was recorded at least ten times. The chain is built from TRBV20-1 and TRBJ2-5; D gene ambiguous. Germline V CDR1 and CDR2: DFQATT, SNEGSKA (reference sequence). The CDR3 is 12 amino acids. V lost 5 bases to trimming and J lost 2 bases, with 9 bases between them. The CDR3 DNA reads TGCAGTGCTCTAGTAGCTCAAGAGACCCAGTACTTC. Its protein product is CSALVAQETQYF.

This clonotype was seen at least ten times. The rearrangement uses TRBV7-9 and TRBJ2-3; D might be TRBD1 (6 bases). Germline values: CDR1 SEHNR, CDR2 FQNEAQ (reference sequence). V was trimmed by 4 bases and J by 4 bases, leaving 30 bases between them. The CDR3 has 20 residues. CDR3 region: CASSSRIKMYRELQADTQYF. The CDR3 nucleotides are TGTGCCAGCAGCTCCCGCATAAAAATGTACAGGGAATTGCAAGCAGATACGCAGTATTTT.

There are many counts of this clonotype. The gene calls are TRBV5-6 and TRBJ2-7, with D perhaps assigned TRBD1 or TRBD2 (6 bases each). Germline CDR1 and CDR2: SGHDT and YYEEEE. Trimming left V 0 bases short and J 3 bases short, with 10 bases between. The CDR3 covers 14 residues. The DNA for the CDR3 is TGTGCCAGCAGCTTGGAGGGGGGTTACTACGAGCAGTACGTC. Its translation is CASSLEGGYYEQYV.

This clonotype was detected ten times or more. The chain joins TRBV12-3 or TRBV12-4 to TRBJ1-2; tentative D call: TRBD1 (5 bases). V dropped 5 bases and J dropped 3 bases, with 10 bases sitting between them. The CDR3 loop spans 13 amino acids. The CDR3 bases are TGTGCCAGCAGTCCGGACACCCACTATGGCTACACCTTC. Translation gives CASSPDTHYGYTF.

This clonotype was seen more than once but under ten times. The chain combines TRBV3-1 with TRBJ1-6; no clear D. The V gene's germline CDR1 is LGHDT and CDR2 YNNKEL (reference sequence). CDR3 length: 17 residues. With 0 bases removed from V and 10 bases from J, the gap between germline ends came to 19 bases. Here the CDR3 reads CASSQDINVLLNSPLHF. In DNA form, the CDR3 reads TGTGCCAGCAGCCAAGATATCAATGTGCTTTTGAACTCACCCCTCCACTTT.

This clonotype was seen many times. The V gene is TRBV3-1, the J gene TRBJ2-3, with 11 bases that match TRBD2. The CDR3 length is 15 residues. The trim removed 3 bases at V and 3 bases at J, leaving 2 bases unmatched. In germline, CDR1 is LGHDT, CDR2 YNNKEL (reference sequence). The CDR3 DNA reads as TGTGCCAGCAGCCACGGGACTAGCGGAACAGATACGCAGTATTTT. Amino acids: CASSHGTSGTDTQYF.

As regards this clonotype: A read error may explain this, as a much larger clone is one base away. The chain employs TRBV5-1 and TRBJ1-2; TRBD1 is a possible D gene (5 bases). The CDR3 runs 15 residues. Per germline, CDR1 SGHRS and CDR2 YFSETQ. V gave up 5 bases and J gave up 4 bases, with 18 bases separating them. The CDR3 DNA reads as TGCGCCAGCAGTCGTCTCGGGGGATCGGGCTATGGCTACACCTTC. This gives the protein CASSRLGGSGYGYTF.

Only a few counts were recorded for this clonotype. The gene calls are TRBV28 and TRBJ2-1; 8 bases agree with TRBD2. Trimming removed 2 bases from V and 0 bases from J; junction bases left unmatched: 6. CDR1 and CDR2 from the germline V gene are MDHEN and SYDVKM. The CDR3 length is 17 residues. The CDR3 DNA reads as TGTGCCAGCAGTTTAACGGGCGGGGGGTACTCCTACAATGAGCAGTTCTTC. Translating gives CASSLTGGGYSYNEQFF.

This chain's CDR3 is CASSHRGRGLGTEAFF. The CDR3 DNA is TGCGCCAGCAGCCATCGGGGCAGGGGGCTTGGCACTGAAGCTTTCTTT. V gene TRBV4-3 combines with J gene TRBJ1-1; 8 positions agree with TRBD1. The trim removed 3 bases at V and 4 bases at J, leaving 10 bases unmatched. Germline-derived CDR1 and CDR2 are LGHNA and YSLEER. CDR3 length equals 16 residues.

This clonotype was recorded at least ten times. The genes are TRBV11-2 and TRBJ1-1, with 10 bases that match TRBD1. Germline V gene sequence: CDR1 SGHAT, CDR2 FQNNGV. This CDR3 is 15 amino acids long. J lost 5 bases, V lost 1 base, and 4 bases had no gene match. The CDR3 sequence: CASSLGQGARTEAFF. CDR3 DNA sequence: TGTGCCAGCAGCTTAGGACAGGGGGCGCGGACTGAAGCTTTCTTT.

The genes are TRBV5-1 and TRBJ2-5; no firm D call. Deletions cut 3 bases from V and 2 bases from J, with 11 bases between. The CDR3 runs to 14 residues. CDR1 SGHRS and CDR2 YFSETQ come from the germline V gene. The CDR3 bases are TGCGCCAGCAGCTCCCGGTTGGCACAAGAGACCCAGTACTTC. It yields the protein CASSSRLAQETQYF.

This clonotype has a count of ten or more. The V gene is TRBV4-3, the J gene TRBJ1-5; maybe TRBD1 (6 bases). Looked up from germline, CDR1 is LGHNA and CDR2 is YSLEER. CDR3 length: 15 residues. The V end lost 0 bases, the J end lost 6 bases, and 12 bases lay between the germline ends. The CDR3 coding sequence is TGCGCCAGCAGCCAAGAAGTACAGGGACCTCAGCCCCAGCATTTT. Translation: CASSQEVQGPQPQHF.

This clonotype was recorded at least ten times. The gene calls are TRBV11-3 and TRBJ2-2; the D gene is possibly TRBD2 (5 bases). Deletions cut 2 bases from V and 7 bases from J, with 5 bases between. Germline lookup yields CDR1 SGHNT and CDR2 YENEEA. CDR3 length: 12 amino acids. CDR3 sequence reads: CASSLRGGELFF. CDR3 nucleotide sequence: TGTGCCAGCAGCTTACGGGGCGGGGAGCTGTTTTTT.